These 2 T cell receptor beta chains originate from one sample sequenced in a study of T cell clonality in common variable immunodeficiency. Overall study findings and caveats: Fewer deletions and N-nucleotide insertions were reportedly seen in common variable immunodeficiency TCR beta sequences.

Antigens for these TCRs are unknown. Sequenced by immunoSEQ multiplex PCR; TCRdb stores in-frame clones only, minus some. This record lists some 25,000 clones, none seen once only, and the top ten clones contain around 9%. The sequencing sample was made of peripheral blood mononuclear cells. The origin of the receptors is a human donor with common variable immunodeficiency.

This clone was counted between two and nine times. With the read ending 3 residues before the CDR3 end, the germline J gene is used to fill in that end. The rearrangement links TRBV11-2 to TRBJ1-1; maybe TRBD1 (6 bases). CDR1 and CDR2 from the germline V gene are SGHAT and FQNNGV. V was cut by 5 bases and J by 0 bases, with 10 bases left in between. This CDR3 comprises 14 residues. CDR3: CASSEDRLNTEAFF. CDR3 DNA, as far as it was read: TGTGCCAGCAGCGAAGACAGGTTGAACACTGAA.

This clone was counted only a few times. From the germline J gene comes the end of the CDR3, since the read stops 3 residues before it. The V call is TRBV5-5, the J call TRBJ2-1; D might be TRBD1 (5 bases). Trimming took off 7 bases at V and 2 bases at J, with 13 bases between the two ends. CDR1 is SGHKS and CDR2 is YYEKEE in the germline V gene (reference sequence). CDR3 length: 14 amino acids. The part of the CDR3 DNA that was read is TGTGCCAGCTCGAGACAGCCGACCTACAATGAG. As protein: CASSRQPTYNE. The entire CDR3 reads CASSRQPTYNEQFF.